The entry below gives a single T cell receptor (beta chain) sequence along with its context. Its antigen is not known. One end of the junction varies from germline; a read error may be responsible. This sample is part of a study of metastatic and nonmetastatic thyroid tumors. Overall study: Repertoires from malignant and benign thyroid patients were compared across blood and tumor or nodule tissue.

Prior to thyroid surgery, none of the patients had received any treatment. Under the authors' procedure: Variation in CDR3 across clinicopathological groups served as the basis for constructing a distant-metastasis classifier in papillary thyroid cancer. TCRdb recomputed clones from the PCR reads via MiXCR. V and J calls and clone size were set by TCRdb, not the authors. Here the sample spans approximately 31,000 clones, roughly 19% being singletons. Points from the study as a whole: Reportedly, malignant thyroid tumors had significantly higher TCR beta diversity than benign nodules, in blood and tumor.

The CDR3 covers 16 residues. Per germline, CDR1 LNHNV and CDR2 YYDKDF (reference sequence). The sequencing input was blood. This sequence joins TRBV15 and TRBJ1-1; TRBD1 is a possible D gene (5 bases). This sequence originates from a female donor with papillary thyroid cancer or a benign thyroid nodule (not recorded which). Some clones in this sample may be carry-over from other donors' samples. The CDR3 DNA reads TGCGCCACCAGCACCCCGGCGGGGGTGGACAACACTGAAGCTTTCTTT. It is translated as CATSTPAGVDNTEAFF.